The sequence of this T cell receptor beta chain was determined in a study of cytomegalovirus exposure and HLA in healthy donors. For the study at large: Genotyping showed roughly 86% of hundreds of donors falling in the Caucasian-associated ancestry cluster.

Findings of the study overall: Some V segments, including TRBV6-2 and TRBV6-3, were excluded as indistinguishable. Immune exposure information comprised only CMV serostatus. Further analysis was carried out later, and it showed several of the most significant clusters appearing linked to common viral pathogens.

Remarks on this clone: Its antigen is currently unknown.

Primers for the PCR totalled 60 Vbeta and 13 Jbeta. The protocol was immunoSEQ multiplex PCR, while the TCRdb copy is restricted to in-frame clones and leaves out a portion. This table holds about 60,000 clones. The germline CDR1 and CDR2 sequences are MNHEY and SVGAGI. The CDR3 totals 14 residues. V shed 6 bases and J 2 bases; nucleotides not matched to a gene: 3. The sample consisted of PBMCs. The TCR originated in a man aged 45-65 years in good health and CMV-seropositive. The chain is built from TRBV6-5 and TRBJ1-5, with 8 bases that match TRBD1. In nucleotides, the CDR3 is TGTGCCAGCAGGGACAGGGACGGCAATCAGCCCCAGCATTTT. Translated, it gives CASRDRDGNQPQHF.